This T cell receptor (beta chain) was sequenced for a study of shared clonotypes between healthy human individuals. Study-wide results and caveats: Lower generation probabilities were found for non-shared clonotypes than for those shared by all four donors.

J was trimmed by 1 base and V by 1 base; bases with no gene match: 8. Germline-derived CDR1 and CDR2 are MGHRA and YSYEKL. The CDR3 is 17 amino acids. The table came from immunoSEQ multiplex PCR; TCRdb's copy has only in-frame clones and leaves some out. This table has millions of clones, about 95% appearing once. It was CD45RO-negative cells, positively selected for CCR7, that made up naive CD8 cells, with terminally differentiated effector memory CD45RA+ cells excluded. This clone appeared once. No antigen is known for it. The TCR comes from a young man in good health. V is TRBV4-1 and J is TRBJ2-7, with 9 bases that match TRBD1. The sample comprised naive CD8+ T cells sorted from blood. The chain's CDR3 is CASSQGAGGQGSYEQYF. The CDR3, as DNA: TGCGCCAGCAGCCAAGGGGCCGGGGGACAGGGATCCTACGAGCAGTACTTC.